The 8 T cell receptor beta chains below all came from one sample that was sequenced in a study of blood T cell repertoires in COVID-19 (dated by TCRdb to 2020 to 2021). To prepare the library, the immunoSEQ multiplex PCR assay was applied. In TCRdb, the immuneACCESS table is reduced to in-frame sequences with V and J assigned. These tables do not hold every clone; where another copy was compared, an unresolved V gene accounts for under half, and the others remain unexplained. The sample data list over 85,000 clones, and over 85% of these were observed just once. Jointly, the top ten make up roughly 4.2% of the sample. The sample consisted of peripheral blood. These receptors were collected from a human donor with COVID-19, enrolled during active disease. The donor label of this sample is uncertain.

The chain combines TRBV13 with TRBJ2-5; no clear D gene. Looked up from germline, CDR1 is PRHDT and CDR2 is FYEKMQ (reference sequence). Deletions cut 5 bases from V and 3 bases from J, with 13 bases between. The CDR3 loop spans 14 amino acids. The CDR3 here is CASSPTDWEETQYF. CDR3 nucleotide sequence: TGTGCCAGCAGCCCCACCGACTGGGAAGAGACCCAGTACTTC.

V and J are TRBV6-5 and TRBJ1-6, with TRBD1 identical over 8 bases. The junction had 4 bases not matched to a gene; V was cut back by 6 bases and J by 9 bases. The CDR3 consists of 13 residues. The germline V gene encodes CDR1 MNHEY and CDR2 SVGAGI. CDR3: CASSVRGLSPLHF. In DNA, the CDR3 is TGTGCCAGCAGCGTCAGGGGGCTTTCACCCCTCCACTTT.

The CDR3: CASSVNRGETQYF. CDR3 in DNA: TGTGCCAGCTCTGTCAACAGGGGGGAGACCCAGTACTTC. The chain has TRBV6-5 and TRBJ2-5; 8 nucleotides match TRBD1. The CDR3 is 13 residues long. The germline gives CDR1 MNHEY, CDR2 SVGAGI. V trimming: 8 bases; J trimming: 5 bases; junction bases outside the gene matches: 7.

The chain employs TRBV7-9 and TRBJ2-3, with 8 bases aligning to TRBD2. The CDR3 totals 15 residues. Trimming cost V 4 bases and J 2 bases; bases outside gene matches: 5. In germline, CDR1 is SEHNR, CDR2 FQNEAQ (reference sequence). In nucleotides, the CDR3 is TGTGCCAGCAGCTCTATAGCGGGGTACACAGATACGCAGTATTTT. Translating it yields CASSSIAGYTDTQYF.

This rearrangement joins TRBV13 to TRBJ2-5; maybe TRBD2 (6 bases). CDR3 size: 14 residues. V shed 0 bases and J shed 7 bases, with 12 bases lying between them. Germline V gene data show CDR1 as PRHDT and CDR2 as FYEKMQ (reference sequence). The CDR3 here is CASSLGRQGGTQYF. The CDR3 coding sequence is TGTGCCAGCAGCTTAGGCCGTCAGGGAGGGACCCAGTACTTC.

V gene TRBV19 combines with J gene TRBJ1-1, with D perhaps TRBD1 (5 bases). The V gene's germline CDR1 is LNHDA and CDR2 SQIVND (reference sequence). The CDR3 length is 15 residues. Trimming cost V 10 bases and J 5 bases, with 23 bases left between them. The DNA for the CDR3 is TGTGCCACCCGAACGGGGGTCGAGGCTAGTACTGAAGCTTTCTTT. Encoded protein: CATRTGVEASTEAFF.

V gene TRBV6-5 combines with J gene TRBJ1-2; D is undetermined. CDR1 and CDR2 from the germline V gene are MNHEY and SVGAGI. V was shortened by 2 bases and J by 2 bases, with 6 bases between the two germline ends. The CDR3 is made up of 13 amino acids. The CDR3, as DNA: TGTGCCAGCAGTTACGTCAGAAACTATGGCTACACCTTC. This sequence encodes CASSYVRNYGYTF.

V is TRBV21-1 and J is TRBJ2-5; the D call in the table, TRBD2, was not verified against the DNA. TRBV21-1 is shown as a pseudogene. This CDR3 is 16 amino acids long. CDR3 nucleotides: TGTGCCAGCATCAGCGGGACCGGCTCCAATCAAGAGACCCAGTACTTC. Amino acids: CASISGTGSNQETQYF.